This T cell receptor (beta chain) was obtained from a study of T cells in Graves' hyperthyroidism and ophthalmopathy. About the research overall: Peripheral blood was taken when the disease was first diagnosed, before any treatment began. Whole-study findings and limits: The model's output predicted ophthalmopathy at a median of about 6.5 months prior to onset.

CDR3 length equals 15 residues. Germline lookup yields CDR1 SNHLY and CDR2 FYNNEI. The J segment lost 7 bases and the V segment lost 0 bases, leaving 4 bases of the junction unmatched. Amplification of TCR beta CDR3 regions used RNA as the template. The TCR CDR3 first-round RT-PCR relied on the HTBI primer set. TCRdb re-derived calls from the multiplex PCR reads in MiXCR, one entry per CDR3 protein. The table records some 370,000 distinct CDR3 sequences, roughly a sixth of them present only once. Concerning this clonotype: What it binds is unknown.

This TCR was recovered from a woman aged 25-40 years with Graves' hyperthyroidism that later progressed to Graves' ophthalmopathy. The rearrangement joins TRBV2 to TRBJ2-7; 12 positions match TRBD1. The sample was blood. The CDR3 DNA follows: TGTGCCAGCAGTGAAGCCGGGACAGGGGGCGGTGAGCAGTACTTC. It codes for CASSEAGTGGGEQYF.